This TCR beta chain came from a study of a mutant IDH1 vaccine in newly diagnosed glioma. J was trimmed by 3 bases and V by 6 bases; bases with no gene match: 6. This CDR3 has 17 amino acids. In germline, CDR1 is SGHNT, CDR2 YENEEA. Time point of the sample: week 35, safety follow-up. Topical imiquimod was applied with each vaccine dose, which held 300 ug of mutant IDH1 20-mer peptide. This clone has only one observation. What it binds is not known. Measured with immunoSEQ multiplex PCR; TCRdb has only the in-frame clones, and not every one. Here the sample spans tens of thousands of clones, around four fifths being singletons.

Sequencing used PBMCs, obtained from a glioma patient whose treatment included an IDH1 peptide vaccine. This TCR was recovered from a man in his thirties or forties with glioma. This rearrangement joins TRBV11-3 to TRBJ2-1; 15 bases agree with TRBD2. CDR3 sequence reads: CASSPGLAGGFYNEQFF. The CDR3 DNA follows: TGTGCCAGCAGTCCGGGACTAGCGGGGGGCTTCTACAATGAGCAGTTCTTC.